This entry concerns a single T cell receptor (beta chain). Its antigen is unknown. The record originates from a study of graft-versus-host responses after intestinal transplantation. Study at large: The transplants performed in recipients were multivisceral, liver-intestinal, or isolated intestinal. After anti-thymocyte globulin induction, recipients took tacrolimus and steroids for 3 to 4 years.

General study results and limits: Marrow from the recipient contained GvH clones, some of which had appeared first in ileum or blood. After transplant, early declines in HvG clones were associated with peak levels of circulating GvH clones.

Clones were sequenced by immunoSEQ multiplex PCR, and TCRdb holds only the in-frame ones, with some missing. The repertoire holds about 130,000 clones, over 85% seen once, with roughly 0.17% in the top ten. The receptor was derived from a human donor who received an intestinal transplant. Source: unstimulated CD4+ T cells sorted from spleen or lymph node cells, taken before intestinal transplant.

The CDR3 coding sequence is TGTGCCAGCAGTGACGGTACGGGGTATCAGCCCCAGCATTTT. Its translation is CASSDGTGYQPQHF. The rearrangement links TRBV6-1 to TRBJ1-5, with D unresolved. The V gene lost 3 bases and the J gene lost 5 bases, with 11 bases spanning the gap. Germline loops: CDR1 MNHNS, CDR2 SASEGT. The CDR3 contains 14 residues.